This is a list of T cell receptor beta chains from one sample in a study of blood T cells in healthy people across ages. TCRdb re-analysed the 5' RACE reads in MiXCR, keeping a single row per CDR3 protein. The sample includes about 560,000 distinct CDR3 sequences, around 27% of them seen just once. These sequences were also reported in another study, on T cells of mothers and their children.

The sequencing sample was made of blood. The receptors shown here come from a boy between 2 and 15 years old in good health. Both conserved end residues are trimmed from each CDR3.

V gene	J gene	CDR3 protein
TRBV4-1	TRBJ2-2	ASSQDSYTGELF
TRBV29-1	TRBJ2-5	SVDTETQY
TRBV20-1	TRBJ2-7	SARGAALRPYEQY
TRBV3-1	TRBJ2-5	ASGGSGIGETQY
TRBV12-3/TRBV12-4	TRBJ2-1	ASSLVLAWGSDNEQF
TRBV2	TRBJ2-1	ASSEAYRDSYNEQF
TRBV4-2	TRBJ2-1	ASSRSGENEQF
TRBV25-1	TRBJ2-5	ASSEYQGVQY
TRBV18	TRBJ2-5	ASSPGETQY
TRBV30	-	AWSWGGFGNEQF
TRBV12-3/TRBV12-4	TRBJ2-6	ASSTSGANVLT
TRBV20-1	TRBJ1-5	SARGGSGGSGNQPQH
TRBV20-1	TRBJ2-1	SARDGIYNEQF
TRBV20-1	TRBJ2-7	SATGGEYYEQY
TRBV24-1	TRBJ2-3	ATSDLQASRPTDTQY
TRBV7-9	TRBJ2-7	ASSSRDSGGQY
TRBV6-5	TRBJ1-3	ASRWRFGNTIY
TRBV5-5	TRBJ2-7	ASSWPGGRSYEQY
TRBV4-1	TRBJ2-5	ASSQDGRGGQQTQY
TRBV20-1	TRBJ1-6	SASDDSYNSPLH
TRBV9	TRBJ1-2	ASTPGQGARGGYT
TRBV6-5	TRBJ2-7	ASSYYTGTGTHEQY
TRBV20-1	TRBJ2-3	SARRRRGVNREY
TRBV5-6	TRBJ2-4	ASSFRRAVAKNIQY
TRBV6-6	TRBJ2-1	ASSRTLYNEQF
TRBV6-1	TRBJ2-7	ASRSSGNYEQY
TRBV6-6	TRBJ2-1	ASTGTSGLREQF
TRBV7-9	TRBJ1-2	ASSSEGQGDYGYT
TRBV9	TRBJ2-5	ASSATSDPQETQY
TRBV9	TRBJ1-2	ASSLNPTVNYGYT
TRBV3-1	TRBJ2-7	ASSPRDRGLYEQY
TRBV20-1	TRBJ2-4	SASNREENIQY
TRBV12-3/TRBV12-4	TRBJ2-3	ASSYAAGGVTDTQY
TRBV12-3/TRBV12-4	TRBJ2-7	ASSLTSGSEY
TRBV11-2	-	ASSLVPRVEQY
TRBV4-3	TRBJ2-1	ASSQDGDYYNEQF
TRBV4-3	TRBJ2-2	ASSREHEQDTGELF
TRBV6-2/TRBV6-3	TRBJ2-7	ASSYSKASGTAYEQY
TRBV14	TRBJ2-1	ASSQGWYNEQF
TRBV5-4	-	ASSLGRGGVNEQY
TRBV28	-	ASSGQGEDEQY
TRBV20-1	-	SAAGPLYEQY
TRBV6-1	-	ASRTGNAFPYNEQF
TRBV2	TRBJ2-3	ASKRDIGTDTQY
TRBV20-1	TRBJ2-5	SGAGDLRETQY
TRBV12-5	TRBJ1-1	ASGPPGGGWNTEAF
TRBV3-1	TRBJ1-1	ASSLRGQGGTEAF
TRBV5-5	TRBJ2-7	ASSLGTENYEQY
TRBV20-1	TRBJ2-2	SATGTSVYGEHF
TRBV7-8	TRBJ1-1	ASRVFGQTEAF
TRBV12-3/TRBV12-4	TRBJ2-3	ASSPDWGADTQY
TRBV12-5	TRBJ2-7	ASAPLPGGEQY
TRBV6-1	TRBJ2-6	ASSVSSGGAGANVLT
TRBV7-9	TRBJ1-1	ASSYPGTGAPEAF
TRBV20-1	TRBJ2-5	SARFRYGPETQY
TRBV27	TRBJ2-3	ASSLFPGEAGIGTQY
TRBV5-1	-	ASSAGDREYEQY